Below, 29 T cell receptor beta chains from the same sample are listed, as sequenced in a study of shared clonotypes between healthy human individuals. This table comes from immunoSEQ multiplex PCR, and its TCRdb copy is limited to in-frame clones, with some not included. The sample includes 450,000 or so clones, 77% seen only once; the top ten take 12%. The sequenced sample consisted of PBMCs. These receptors originate from a woman in her 40s in good health. Some clones in this sample may be carry-over from other donors' samples.

This clone was detected only once. This chain uses TRBV4-3 with TRBJ2-5; the match to TRBD2 covers 8 bases. Germline CDR1 and CDR2: LGHNA and YSLEER. This CDR3 is 14 amino acids long. The junction had 4 bases not matched to a gene; V was cut back by 5 bases and J by 2 bases. CDR3 nucleotide sequence: TGCGCCAGCAGCTCGCAGCGGGAGCAAGAGACCCAGTACTTC. Encoded protein: CASSSQREQETQYF.

A word on this clone: It differs at one base from a far larger clone, so likely a read error. The genes are TRBV30 and TRBJ1-3; a possible D gene is TRBD1 (6 bases). The CDR3 sequence is 16 residues long. V was shortened by 0 bases and J by 0 bases, with 12 bases between the two germline ends. The germline gives CDR1 GTSNPN, CDR2 SVGIG (reference sequence). The CDR3 DNA reads as TGTGCCTGGAGTGTACCTCGGGGACACTCTGGAAACACCATATATTTT. Translating gives CAWSVPRGHSGNTIYF. Complete variable domain (other parts from reference TRBV30 and TRBJ1-3): SQTIHQWPATLVQPVGSPLSLECTVEGTSNPNLYWYRQAAGRGLQLLFYSVGIGQISSEVPQNLSASRPQDRQFILSSKKLLLSDSGFYLCAWSVPRGHSGNTIYFGEGSWLTVV.

A remark on this clone: This probably arose from a read error, given a far larger clone one base away. V usage is TRBV15 and J usage is TRBJ2-2; either TRBD1 or TRBD2 may fit D (6 bases each). Germline loops: CDR1 LNHNV, CDR2 YYDKDF (reference sequence). This CDR3 is built from 17 residues. The CDR3 bases are TGTGCCACCAGCAGAGATAGTGCTTTAGGGGGGTCCGGGGAGCTGTCTTTT. It specifies CATSRDSALGGSGELSF. The full variable domain, rest sourced from reference TRBV15 and TRBJ2-2, is DAMVIQNPRYQVTQFGKPVTLSCSQTLNHNVMYWYQQKSSQAPKLLFHYYDKDFNNEADTPDNFQSRRPNTSFCFLDIRSPGLGDTAMYLCATSRDSALGGSGELSFGEGSRLTVL.

CDR3 coding DNA: TGTGCCAACCCGGGACTAGCGGTCTACGAGCAGTACTTC. It encodes CANPGLAVYEQYF. V usage is TRBV18 and J usage is TRBJ2-7; 11 bases agree with TRBD2. The CDR3 runs 13 residues. V shed 10 bases and J 3 bases; nucleotides not matched to a gene: 5. Germline CDR1 and CDR2: KGHSH and LQKENI.

As to this clone: Given a far larger clone just one base away, this is likely a sequencing read error. The chain combines TRBV30 with TRBJ2-5; TRBD1 is a possible D gene (5 bases). The CDR3 is made up of 14 amino acids. Germline values: CDR1 GTSNPN, CDR2 SVGIG (reference sequence). This CDR3 is CDWSRQIYQETQYF. DNA of the CDR3: TGTGACTGGAGCCGACAGATCTACCAAGAGACCCAGTACTTC.

The chain recombines TRBV19 with TRBJ1-3; D uncertain. V was pared by 9 bases and J by 0 bases, with 15 bases between. The V gene's germline CDR1 is LNHDA and CDR2 SQIVND (reference sequence). This CDR3 is 15 amino acids long. CDR3: CASSSAVNSGNTIYF. CDR3 bases: TGTGCCAGCTCGTCGGCAGTAAACTCTGGAAACACCATATATTTT.

The gene calls are TRBV7-9 and TRBJ1-1; D perhaps matches TRBD1 (6 bases). This CDR3 is 12 amino acids long. Trimming pared 6 bases from V and 7 bases from J, leaving 12 bases between. The germline CDR1 and CDR2 sequences are SEHNR and FQNEAQ (reference sequence). The CDR3: CASSMGAGEAFF. CDR3 coding DNA: TGTGCCAGCAGTATGGGGGCGGGTGAAGCTTTCTTT.

The chain is built from TRBV28 and TRBJ1-5, with TRBD1 matching over 8 bases. This CDR3 has 17 residues. With 6 bases clipped from V and 2 bases from J, the junction kept 12 bases outside the gene matches. Germline V gene lookup returns CDR1 MDHEN and CDR2 SYDVKM. The CDR3 sequence is CASSTITGGRGNQPQHF. CDR3 DNA sequence: TGTGCCAGCAGCACCATTACAGGGGGGAGGGGCAATCAGCCCCAGCATTTT.

On this clone: With a far larger clone one base away, a read error is the likely cause. The chain employs TRBV14 and TRBJ2-2; no definite D call. There are 14 residues in the CDR3. Germline values: CDR1 SGHDN, CDR2 FVKESK. CDR3 sequence: CASGQTPGVGELFF. The CDR3 region has the DNA TGTGCCAGCGGCCAAACGCCCGGTGTCGGGGAGCTGTTTTTT.

The chain carries TRBV11-2 and TRBJ2-5, with 14 bases lining up with TRBD2. Germline CDR1 SGHAT, CDR2 FQNNGV. The CDR3 length is 16 residues. Trimming at V came to 5 bases and at J to 4 bases, leaving 6 bases not matched to a gene. CDR3 region: CASSPTSGRALETQYF. CDR3 bases: TGTGCCAGCAGCCCGACTAGCGGGAGGGCCTTAGAGACCCAGTACTTC. Supplemented by reference TRBV11-2 and TRBJ2-5, the full variable domain reads EAGVAQSPRYKIIEKRQSVAFWCNPISGHATLYWYQQILGQGPKLLIQFQNNGVVDDSQLPKDRFSAERLKGVDSTLKIQPAKLEDSAVYLCASSPTSGRALETQYFGPGTRLLVL.

About this clone itself: A much larger clone differs from this one at a single base, so this may be a read error. The sample contains more than one DNA sequence encoding this CDR3. V and J are TRBV6-1 and TRBJ2-3, with 13 bases identical to TRBD2. In germline, CDR1 is MNHNS, CDR2 SASEGT. The CDR3 has 15 residues. J gave up 4 bases and V 4 bases, and 2 bases lay outside the gene matches. The CDR3 DNA is TGTGCCAGCAGTGGACTAGCGGGAGGTCCAGATACGCAGTATTTT. It codes for CASSGLAGGPDTQYF.

With respect to this clone: This may be a read error: a much more frequent sequence differs by one nucleotide. The chain couples TRBV2 to TRBJ2-7; 8 bases are a match to TRBD1. The V segment lost 2 bases and the J segment 2 bases; nucleotides outside the gene matches: 5. This CDR3 has 15 residues. Germline V gene data show CDR1 as SNHLY and CDR2 as FYNNEI. The CDR3 loop reads CASSEMGQAAYEQYF. The CDR3 DNA is TGTGCCAGCAGTGAAATGGGACAGGCCGCCTACGAGCAGTACTTC.

This clone was observed at least ten times. The genes are TRBV30 and TRBJ2-7; perhaps TRBD1 as D (6 bases). The V end lost 7 bases, the J end lost 4 bases, and 14 bases lay between the germline ends. The germline V gene encodes CDR1 GTSNPN and CDR2 SVGIG (reference sequence). This CDR3 comprises 12 residues. For the CDR3, the DNA is TGTGCCTCAAGGACAGCATGGTACGAGCAGTACTTC. It translates to CASRTAWYEQYF.

Comments on this clone: This likely came from a read error, as a far larger clone is one base away. This specimen includes other DNA sequences encoding the same CDR3. The chain has TRBV29-1 and TRBJ2-2; tentative D call: TRBD1 (6 bases). Germline CDR1 reads SQVTM; CDR2 reads ANQGSEA. The CDR3 sequence is 14 residues long. In DNA, the CDR3 is TGCAGCGGGGACGGGACACCGAACACCGGGGAGCTGTTCTTT. The encoded protein is CSGDGTPNTGELFF.

This chain links TRBV5-1 with TRBJ1-1; possible D gene TRBD1, 5 bases. The CDR3 consists of 15 residues. The germline CDR1 and CDR2 sequences are SGHRS and YFSETQ. The V end was cut by 3 bases, the J end by 7 bases, with 19 bases between. The CDR3 DNA is TGCGCCAGCAGCTCTGGTGCCAGGGACGCTCTTGAAGCTTTCTTT. It encodes CASSSGARDALEAFF.

The chain carries TRBV6-6 and TRBJ1-2; possible D gene TRBD1, 6 bases. The CDR3 runs 15 residues. Trimming took 6 bases from V and 10 from J, leaving 24 bases between them. Per germline, CDR1 MNHNY and CDR2 SVGAGI (reference sequence). The DNA for the CDR3 is TGTGCCAGCAGGCCAGGGGTCGGGGGTGATAAAGACTACACCTTC. As protein: CASRPGVGGDKDYTF.

As for this clone: Other DNA variants within this sample encode the same CDR3. The V call is TRBV7-9, the J call TRBJ1-3, with a possible D match to TRBD1 (6 bases). The CDR3 is made up of 14 amino acids. Germline V CDR1 and CDR2: SEHNR, FQNEAQ (reference sequence). V gave up 1 base and J gave up 4 bases, with 8 bases separating them. DNA of the CDR3: TGTGCCAGCAGCTTAGTAGGGGGAGGAAACACCATATATTTT. Translation: CASSLVGGGNTIYF.

This chain links TRBV28 with TRBJ1-5; D ambiguous. Trimming took 8 bases from V and 3 from J, leaving 8 bases between them. This CDR3 is built from 12 residues. CDR1 is MDHEN and CDR2 is SYDVKM in the germline V gene. The CDR3: CASLTNNQPQHF. CDR3 nucleotide sequence: TGTGCCAGCCTTACCAACAATCAGCCCCAGCATTTT.

The chain recombines TRBV7-2 with TRBJ2-5; no clear D. Germline V gene data show CDR1 as SGHTA and CDR2 as FQGNSA. The CDR3 consists of 17 residues. V was trimmed by 2 bases and J by 5 bases, leaving 21 bases between them. The CDR3 here is CASSLKGGLMAEETQYF. CDR3 bases: TGTGCCAGCAGCTTAAAGGGTGGGCTGATGGCAGAGGAGACCCAGTACTTC. Full variable domain (remainder filled in from reference TRBV7-2 and TRBJ2-5): GAGVSQSPSNKVTEKGKDVELRCDPISGHTALYWYRQSLGQGLEFLIYFQGNSAPDKSGLPSDRFSAERTGGSVSTLTIQRTQQEDSAVYLCASSLKGGLMAEETQYFGPGTRLLVL.

This clone was seen a single time. Other DNA sequences in this specimen translate into the identical CDR3. The chain joins TRBV6-5 to TRBJ1-2; D uncertain. There are 13 residues in the CDR3. Trimming removed 3 bases at V and 2 bases at J, with 7 bases between. CDR1 is MNHEY and CDR2 is SVGAGI in the germline V gene. The CDR3: CASSYDGNYGYTF. The DNA for the CDR3 is TGTGCCAGCAGTTATGATGGAAACTATGGCTACACCTTC.

This chain links TRBV5-6 with TRBJ1-1; TRBD1 is a possible D gene (6 bases). This CDR3 is 14 amino acids long. V lost 1 base, J lost 1 base, and 8 bases lay in between. Germline V gene lookup returns CDR1 SGHDT and CDR2 YYEEEE. In nucleotides, the CDR3 is TGTGCCAGCAGCTTGCGACAGGCGAACACTGAAGCTTTCTTT. As protein: CASSLRQANTEAFF.

As for this clone: This sequence may be a read error, since a much larger clone differs from it by one base. The chain employs TRBV7-2 and TRBJ2-5, with a weak D call TRBD2 (6 bases). The J call may be faulty, since TRBJ2-7 better matches the DNA end. Germline V CDR1 and CDR2: SGHTA, FQGNSA. This CDR3 contains 14 residues. This CDR3 reads CASSSGLLSYEQYF. The CDR3 nucleotides read TGTGCCAGCAGCTCGGGACTCCTATCCTACGAGCAGTACTTC.

This clone was detected only a few times. This likely stems from a read error, as it lies one base from a far larger clone. J is TRBJ1-1 and V is TRBV4-2; D remains unclear. The CDR3 has 14 residues. Germline loops: CDR1 LGHNA, CDR2 YNFKEQ. The CDR3 DNA follows: TGTGCCAGCAGCCCCCCCCTAGGGAACACTGAAGCTTCCTTT. This codes for CASSPPLGNTEASF.

This clone was detected many times. This rearrangement joins TRBV27 to TRBJ2-1; 12 bases line up with TRBD2. The germline CDR1 and CDR2 sequences are MNHEY and SMNVEV (reference sequence). V gave up 6 bases and J gave up 5 bases; unmatched junction bases: 5. The CDR3 length is 15 residues. The CDR3 region is CASSRLAGVNNEQFF. The CDR3 bases are TGTGCCAGCAGCCGACTAGCGGGAGTTAACAATGAGCAGTTCTTC.

The rearrangement uses TRBV23-1 and TRBJ2-1; D possibly uses TRBD1 or TRBD2 (5 bases each). TRBV23-1 is labeled an ORF, and its function is uncertain. V lost 0 bases and J lost 2, with 11 bases in between. The CDR3 loop spans 16 amino acids. The CDR3 coding sequence is TGCGCCAGCAGTCAATCTAGGGGACGGCCCTACAATGAGCAGTTCTTC. Residues: CASSQSRGRPYNEQFF.

The chain combines TRBV7-9 with TRBJ2-3, with TRBD2 matching over 10 bases. Per the germline V gene, CDR1 is SEHNR and CDR2 is FQNEAQ (reference sequence). With V trimmed by 1 base and J by 9 bases, 13 bases remained unmatched. The length of the CDR3 is 17 residues. The CDR3 region is CASSLEGSGRGFRTQYF. The DNA for the CDR3 is TGTGCCAGCAGCTTAGAGGGGAGCGGGAGGGGCTTTCGGACGCAGTATTTT.

The count of this clone is one. The chain couples TRBV19 to TRBJ2-2; 10 bases agree with TRBD2. Germline V gene sequence: CDR1 LNHDA, CDR2 SQIVND (reference sequence). V was clipped by 4 bases and J by 7 bases; unmatched bases: 6. This CDR3 has 15 amino acids. The CDR3 bases are TGTGCCAGTAGTAAACTAGCGGGGAACGTCGGGGAGCTGTTTTTT. Translating gives CASSKLAGNVGELFF.

The V call is TRBV27, the J call TRBJ2-2, with 9 bases identical to TRBD1. CDR1 and CDR2 (germline): MNHEY, SMNVEV (reference sequence). The ends lost 7 bases at V and 1 base at J; junction bases unmatched: 1. This CDR3 region has 14 residues. CDR3 DNA: TGTGCCAGCAAGGGACAGGGGAACACCGGGGAGCTGTTTTTT. Its translation: CASKGQGNTGELFF.

The chain joins TRBV6-4 to TRBJ2-7; possibly TRBD2 for D (5 bases). This CDR3 comprises 14 residues. The V and J ends lost 0 bases and 6 bases respectively, with 12 bases between them. Germline V gives CDR1 MRHNA, CDR2 SNTAGT. CDR3: CASSDSLGVGEQYF. CDR3 nucleotides: TGTGCCAGCAGTGACTCCCTCGGGGTGGGCGAGCAGTACTTC.